This T cell receptor (beta chain) originates from a study of T cells in Graves' hyperthyroidism and ophthalmopathy (dated by TCRdb to between 2018 and 2021). About the investigation overall: A discovery cohort of fewer than 110 patients, 43 with Graves' ophthalmopathy and about 58 with stable Graves' hyperthyroidism, was used to find distinguishing TCR V-J signatures. According to the paper, TCR Vbeta CDR3 sequencing was carried out on roughly 130 peripheral blood samples, which came from fewer than 50 ophthalmopathy, 70 to 80 hyperthyroidism and some 17 progressor patients. For training and testing, the 95 to 100 patients in the discovery cohort were randomly divided in a 7:3 ratio. The study also compared thyroid tissue and blood T-cell repertoires from five or six Graves' hyperthyroidism patients. An independent validation cohort of some 18 hyperthyroidism patients and 17 patients who later progressed to ophthalmopathy tested prospective prediction of ophthalmopathy. Following sampling, methimazole starting at 30 mg daily was given to hyperthyroidism patients, and high-dose intravenous methylprednisolone was given to ophthalmopathy patients. General study outcomes and caveats: In validation, the model predicted progression to ophthalmopathy with 55% to 71% sensitivity and 72.22% specificity, a median of about six months before onset. Sample size was not statistically predetermined, and investigators were not blinded to group allocation. Ophthalmopathy was separated from stable hyperthyroidism by a 13 V-J signature model, with about 88% sensitivity and about 84% specificity obtained in cross-validation and 80%/75% obtained in testing. Most expanded thyroid clonotypes (frequency above 0.001) were also detected in blood, suggesting blood repertoires may reflect thyroid immune responses.

Amplification of TCR beta CDR3 regions was carried out from RNA transcripts. A first-round RT-PCR of the TCR CDR3 used the HTBI primer set with the Qiagen OneStep RT-PCR kit. Libraries were constructed in a second round of multiplex PCR, after which size selection and purification were performed. Libraries were sequenced paired-end with 100 bp reads on an Illumina HiSeq2000. As for how the authors treated the data: SOAPnuke was used to process the raw data, throwing out any read that contained adapters or uncalled bases, had a mean Phred below 15, or lacked an exact constant-primer or identifier match. COPE v1.2.5 was used to merge the high-quality paired reads, and each unique nucleotide sequence was defined as a clonotype. Clonotypes were aligned to IMGT TRBV, TRBD and TRBJ reference segments using MiTCR v1.1. The analysis included only V-J combinations with a frequency above 0.0001, which together covered more than 98% of the repertoires. The TCS score was defined as the ratio of F50 (clonal expansion) to E x V (chaos), calculated using BLOSUM62-based TCRdist between CDR3 peptides within each V-J. Welch's t-statistics and random forest reduced fewer than 550 V-J features to 10 to 15, which were used in a naive Bayes classifier (R e1071). The similarity between thyroid and blood repertoires was quantified using the Morisita-Horn index. The raw public data were reprocessed by TCRdb itself: fastp quality trimming at Q25, MiXCR clonotype calling, in-frame beta chains only. Each entry is one CDR3 protein sequence, shown with its most common DNA and genes. The V and J calls come from TCRdb's annotation, not from the publication. The table for this sample lists about 640,000 distinct CDR3 sequences; just under 45% of them were counted only once. The ten largest clonotypes hold under 8% of the sample.

Exclusion was applied to patients with uncontrolled infections, other autoimmune diseases, pregnancy or lactation. Clinical symptoms, serum thyroxine and TRAb, thyroid ultrasound, and orbital computed tomography formed the basis for the diagnoses. Trizol reagent was used to extract total RNA, and RNA quality was then checked on an Agilent 2100 Bioanalyzer. This clonotype showed up just a few times. Its recognized antigen is unknown. It has no much larger one-base neighbor in the sample; base qualities were not kept. The CDR3 goes from the cysteine to the phenylalanine over 14 residues. Of the read, only the CDR3 DNA is kept; its 42 bases are in frame from base 1. V lost 0 bases and J lost 3 bases; the stretch between them is 9 bases long. Reading the germline V gene gives CDR1 SGHRS and CDR2 YFSETQ.

The TCR sequence derives from an adult man with Graves' disease, either hyperthyroidism or ophthalmopathy (not recorded which). Sequencing input: peripheral blood or thyroid tissue (not recorded which). Recombination joined TRBV5-1 with TRBJ1-1, with the D gene not clear enough to name. The CDR3 protein is CASSLAWGYTEAFF. The DNA sequence follows: TGCGCCAGCAGCTTGGCCTGGGGATACACTGAAGCTTTCTTT.